Presented here are 5 T cell receptor beta chains from one specimen sequenced in a study of T cells in Graves' hyperthyroidism and ophthalmopathy. The investigators amplified TCR beta CDR3 regions from RNA transcripts. Researchers ran a first-round RT-PCR on the TCR CDR3 using the HTBI primer set. TCRdb re-called the multiplex PCR reads with MiXCR, one entry per CDR3 protein. The sample has around 600,000 distinct CDR3 sequences, 11% to 15% seen once. The sequenced material came from blood. The receptor source for this set is a woman aged 18-30 years with Graves' ophthalmopathy.

The genes are TRBV19 and TRBJ2-3; D gene unclear. The germline V gene has CDR1 LNHDA and CDR2 SQIVND (reference sequence). V was shortened by 7 bases and J by 7 bases, with 3 bases between the two germline ends. The CDR3 has 9 residues. CDR3: CASNHTQYF. The CDR3 DNA is TGTGCCAGTAACCATACGCAGTATTTT.

This clonotype was seen only a few times. The CDR3 DNA reads TGCAGTGCTAGGAGGGGTGGGACTAGCAACCAATACCAAGAGACCCAGTACTTC. It translates to CSARRGGTSNQYQETQYF. V and J are TRBV20-1 and TRBJ2-5; 9 nucleotides agree with TRBD2. Germline trimming cut 3 bases from V and 0 bases from J; bases unmatched to any gene: 14. The CDR3 covers 18 residues. CDR1 is DFQATT, CDR2 SNEGSKA, per germline (reference sequence).

The table lists this clonotype with many counts. The chain has TRBV6-2 or TRBV6-3 and TRBJ2-7; 8 positions agree with TRBD2. This CDR3 is built from 14 residues. Germline trimming cut 2 bases from V and 9 bases from J; bases unmatched to any gene: 9. The germline gives CDR1 MNHEY, CDR2 SVGEGT. CDR3 amino acids: CASSYPGTSTRQYF. The CDR3 DNA reads TGTGCCAGCAGTTACCCCGGGACTAGTACACGGCAGTACTTC.

The V gene is TRBV20-1, the J gene TRBJ2-1; 12 bases align to TRBD2. Germline-derived CDR1 and CDR2 are DFQATT and SNEGSKA (reference sequence). The V segment lost 3 bases and the J segment 8 bases; nucleotides outside the gene matches: 20. The CDR3 covers 19 residues. CDR3 coding DNA: TGCAGTGCTAGTACCCAAGGACTAGCGGGGTCTTCTAGGGTTCATGAGCAGTTCTTC. This gives the protein CSASTQGLAGSSRVHEQFF.

The table lists this clonotype with a few counts. The chain joins TRBV15 to TRBJ2-7, with TRBD2 matching over 7 bases. The ends lost 0 bases at V and 6 bases at J; junction bases unmatched: 5. CDR3 length: 14 amino acids. Germline CDR1 LNHNV, CDR2 YYDKDF (reference sequence). CDR3 sequence reads: CATSRDMGGSEQYF. The DNA of the CDR3 is TGTGCCACCAGCAGAGATATGGGCGGGAGCGAGCAGTACTTC.